A selection of T cell receptor beta chains follows, all from one sample in a study of blood T cells in healthy people across ages. Each CDR3 protein gets one entry after TCRdb re-called the 5' RACE reads with MiXCR. The sample lists hundreds of thousands of distinct CDR3 sequences, less than 40% occurring once. Sample: blood. These receptors originate from a woman over 75 in good health. CDR3s include the opening cysteine and the closing phenylalanine or tryptophan. The D gene is left open where the match is weak. Clone size, where shown, is once, few, many, or a class for clones that have expanded.

TRBV15	NA	14	TRBJ2-2	TRBD2	CATSWGLAGGELFF	TGTGCCACCAGCTGGGGACTAGCCGGCGGGGAGCTGTTTTTT
TRBV20-1	many	13	TRBJ2-3	NA	CSARGGGIDTQYF	TGCAGTGCTAGAGGGGGGGGCATAGATACGCAGTATTTT
TRBV7-2	many	13	TRBJ1-4	NA	CASSLAGPEKLFF	TGTGCCAGCAGCTTAGCGGGGCCGGAGAAACTGTTTTTT
TRBV30	many	14	TRBJ2-1	NA	CAWSGSNTYNEQFF	TGTGCCTGGAGTGGCTCGAATACCTACAATGAGCAGTTCTTC
TRBV3-1	NA	12	TRBJ1-1	TRBD1	CASRAQGGKAFF	TGTGCCAGCAGGGCACAGGGGGGGAAAGCTTTCTTT
TRBV7-2	many	12	TRBJ2-7	NA	CASSSSVYEQYF	TGTGCCAGCAGCTCCAGCGTATACGAGCAGTACTTC
TRBV4-2	many	18	TRBJ1-1	TRBD1	CASSAQVVGGHMNTEAFF	TGTGCCAGCAGCGCACAAGTTGTAGGGGGCCACATGAACACTGAAGCTTTCTTT
TRBV30	NA	15	TRBJ1-1	TRBD1	CAWSLLTGSGTEAFF	TGTGCCTGGAGTTTACTGACAGGGAGTGGAACTGAAGCTTTCTTT
TRBV5-8	many	15	TRBJ2-1	NA	CASSSAGLSYNEQFF	TGTGCCAGCAGCTCCGCCGGCCTTTCTTACAATGAGCAGTTCTTC
TRBV5-1	NA	14	TRBJ1-1	NA	CASSHGKGGTEAFF	TGCGCCAGCTCCCATGGGAAGGGCGGCACTGAAGCTTTCTTT
TRBV12-3/TRBV12-4	many	14	TRBJ1-2	NA	CASSSLGPDYGYTF	TGTGCCAGCAGCTCCCTTGGGCCTGACTATGGCTACACCTTC
TRBV20-1	NA	15	TRBJ2-7	TRBD2	CSASGSSGPSYEQYF	TGCAGTGCTAGCGGGTCTAGCGGTCCCTCCTACGAGCAGTACTTC
TRBV7-2	many	14	TRBJ2-5	NA	CASSFSGGQETQYF	TGTGCCAGCAGTTTTAGTGGCGGACAAGAGACCCAGTACTTC
TRBV23-1	NA	11	TRBJ2-7	NA	CASSHGSEEYF	TGCGCCAGCAGTCATGGATCCGAGGAGTACTTC
TRBV28	NA	15	TRBJ2-3	TRBD1	CASSTGQGARNTQYF	TGTGCCAGCAGTACCGGACAGGGGGCGCGAAATACGCAGTATTTT
TRBV18	many	15	TRBJ2-5	NA	CASSPRGRALETQYF	TGTGCCAGCTCACCGAGGGGACGGGCCCTGGAGACCCAGTACTTC
TRBV5-1	many	12	TRBJ2-7	NA	CASREGSCEQYF	TGCGCCAGCAGAGAGGGTAGCTGCGAGCAGTACTTC
TRBV5-1	many	16	TRBJ2-1	NA	CASSLYFGDSYNEQFF	TGCGCCAGCAGCTTGTATTTCGGGGACTCCTACAATGAGCAGTTCTTC
TRBV20-1	many	12	TRBJ1-2	NA	CSAPQGNYGYTF	TGCAGTGCGCCTCAGGGTAACTATGGCTACACCTTC
TRBV27	many	13	TRBJ2-7	NA	CASRTDSSYEQYF	TGTGCCAGCAGGACGGACAGCTCCTACGAGCAGTACTTC
TRBV29-1	once	14	TRBJ2-2	TRBD1	CSVKGAGETGELFF	TGCAGCGTCAAGGGGGCAGGGGAAACCGGGGAGCTGTTTTTT
TRBV13	many	16	TRBJ2-1	NA	CASVPGPSNKYNEQFF	TGTGCCAGCGTCCCGGGACCCTCGAACAAATACAATGAGCAGTTCTTC
TRBV6-1	NA	13	TRBJ1-6	TRBD1	CASMGQNNSPLHF	TGTGCCAGCATGGGACAGAACAATTCACCCCTCCACTTT
TRBV6-5	NA	14	TRBJ2-7	NA	CASTRDGDPYEQYF	TGTGCCAGCACTCGGGACGGCGATCCCTACGAGCAGTACTTC
TRBV4-1	NA	15	TRBJ2-7	TRBD1	CASSPRQGVPYEQYF	TGCGCCAGCAGCCCTAGACAGGGAGTCCCCTACGAGCAGTACTTC
TRBV20-1	many	12	TRBJ2-5	NA	CSASDLQETQYF	TGCAGTGCTAGTGACCTCCAAGAGACCCAGTACTTC
TRBV7-2	few	13	TRBJ2-5	TRBD2	CASARGGLETQYF	TGTGCCAGCGCGCGGGGGGGCCTTGAGACCCAGTACTTC
TRBV6-2/TRBV6-3	many	14	TRBJ1-2	NA	CASSEASAYYGYTF	TGTGCCAGCAGCGAAGCAAGCGCCTACTATGGCTACACCTTC
TRBV7-8	many	14	TRBJ1-1	NA	CASSPLGFNTEAFF	TGTGCCAGCAGCCCGCTGGGATTTAACACTGAAGCTTTCTTT
TRBV7-2	NA	16	TRBJ2-2	TRBD2	CASSLGSSGVTGERFF	TGTGCCAGCAGCTTAGGGTCTAGCGGAGTCACCGGGGAGCGGTTTTTT
TRBV7-9	once	16	TRBJ1-1	NA	CAGSLGPDRVTAEAFF	TGTGCCGGCAGCTTAGGTCCCGATCGTGTCACGGCTGAAGCTTTCTTT
TRBV7-8	many	16	TRBJ2-1	TRBD2	CASSLVPSGDYNEQFF	TGTGCCAGCAGCTTAGTTCCTAGCGGGGACTACAATGAGCAGTTCTTC
TRBV5-1	NA	14	TRBJ2-7	TRBD2	CASSWGGGRYEQYF	TGCGCCAGCAGCTGGGGCGGGGGGCGCTACGAGCAGTACTTC
TRBV29-1	many	16	TRBJ2-1	NA	CSVPDHRVGGYNEQFF	TGCAGCGTGCCCGACCACCGGGTTGGGGGCTACAATGAGCAGTTCTTC
TRBV6-6	many	12	TRBJ2-1	NA	CASSYDRLGQFF	TGTGCCAGCAGTTACGACAGGTTAGGGCAGTTCTTC
TRBV30	NA	13	TRBJ1-4	NA	CAWTRDGREKLFF	TGTGCCTGGACCCGGGACGGACGTGAAAAACTGTTTTTT
TRBV20-1	NA	14	TRBJ2-7	NA	CSASIQGGSYEQYF	TGCAGTGCTTCAATCCAGGGAGGTAGTTACGAGCAGTACTTC
TRBV7-9	many	15	TRBJ2-4	TRBD2	CASSLGRGGSNIQYF	TGTGCCAGCAGCTTAGGGCGGGGGGGCTCAAACATTCAGTACTTC
TRBV5-1	many	15	TRBJ1-2	NA	CASSLDGSSNYGYTF	TGCGCCAGCAGCTTGGATGGATCTTCTAACTATGGCTACACCTTC